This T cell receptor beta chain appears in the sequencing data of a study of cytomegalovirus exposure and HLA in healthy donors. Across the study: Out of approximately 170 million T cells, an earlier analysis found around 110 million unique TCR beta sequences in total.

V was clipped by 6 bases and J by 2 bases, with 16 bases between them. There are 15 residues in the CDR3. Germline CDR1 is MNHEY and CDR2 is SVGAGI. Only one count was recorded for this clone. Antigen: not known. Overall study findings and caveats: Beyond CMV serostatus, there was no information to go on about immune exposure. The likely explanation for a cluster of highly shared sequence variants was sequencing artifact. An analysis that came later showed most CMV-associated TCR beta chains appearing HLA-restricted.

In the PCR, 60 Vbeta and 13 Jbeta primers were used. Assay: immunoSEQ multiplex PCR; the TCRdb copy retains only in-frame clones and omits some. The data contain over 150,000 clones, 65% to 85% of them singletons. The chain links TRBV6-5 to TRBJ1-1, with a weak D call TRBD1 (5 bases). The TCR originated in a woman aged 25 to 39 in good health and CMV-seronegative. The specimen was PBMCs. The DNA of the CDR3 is TGTGCCAGCAGCCACCGTATGACAGACAACACTGAAGCTTTCTTT. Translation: CASSHRMTDNTEAFF.